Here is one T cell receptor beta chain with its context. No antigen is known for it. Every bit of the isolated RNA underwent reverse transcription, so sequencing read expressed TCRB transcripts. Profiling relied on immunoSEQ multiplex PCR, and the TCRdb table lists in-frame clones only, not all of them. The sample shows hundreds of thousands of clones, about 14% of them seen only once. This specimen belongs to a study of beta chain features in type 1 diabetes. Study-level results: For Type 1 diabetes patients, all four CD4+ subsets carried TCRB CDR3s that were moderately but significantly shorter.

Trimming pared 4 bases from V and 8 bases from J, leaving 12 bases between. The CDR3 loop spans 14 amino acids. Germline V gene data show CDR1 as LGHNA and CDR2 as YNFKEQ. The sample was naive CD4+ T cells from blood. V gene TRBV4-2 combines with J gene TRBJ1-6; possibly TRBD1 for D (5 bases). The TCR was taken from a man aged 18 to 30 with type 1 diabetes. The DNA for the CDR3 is TGTGCCAGCAGCCGACAGTCTCGGGATTCACCCCTCCACTTT. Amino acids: CASSRQSRDSPLHF.